The TCR beta chain described here comes from a study of shared clonotypes between healthy human individuals. The wider study: Per-donor plates numbered three CD4 naive, three CD4 memory, two CD8 naive and one CD8 memory.

In regard to this clone: Its cognate antigen is unknown. The same CDR3 also results from other DNA sequences found in this sample.

Profiling relied on immunoSEQ multiplex PCR, and the TCRdb table lists in-frame clones only, not all of them. The table includes over a million clones, approximately 68% detected once. Study-level results: Generation probabilities of non-shared clonotypes were lower (relative to those shared by all four donors). Sharing across four donors was highest in naive CD4 (roughly 5%) and lowest in memory CD8 (0.4%).

CDR3 length: 12 amino acids. V lost 0 bases and J 7 bases, leaving 6 bases between the germline ends. The germline V gene encodes CDR1 SGHVS and CDR2 FQNEAQ. Investigators divided CD4+ cells into CD45RA+ naive and CD45RA-negative memory subsets. Input material: memory CD4+ T cells sorted from blood. Stated subset: CD45RA-negative fraction. The chain has TRBV7-8 and TRBJ1-2, with unresolved D. The clonotype comes from a man aged 18-30 years in good health. CDR3 bases: TGTGCCAGCAGCTTAGCACTTAGTGGCTACACCTTC. It yields the protein CASSLALSGYTF.